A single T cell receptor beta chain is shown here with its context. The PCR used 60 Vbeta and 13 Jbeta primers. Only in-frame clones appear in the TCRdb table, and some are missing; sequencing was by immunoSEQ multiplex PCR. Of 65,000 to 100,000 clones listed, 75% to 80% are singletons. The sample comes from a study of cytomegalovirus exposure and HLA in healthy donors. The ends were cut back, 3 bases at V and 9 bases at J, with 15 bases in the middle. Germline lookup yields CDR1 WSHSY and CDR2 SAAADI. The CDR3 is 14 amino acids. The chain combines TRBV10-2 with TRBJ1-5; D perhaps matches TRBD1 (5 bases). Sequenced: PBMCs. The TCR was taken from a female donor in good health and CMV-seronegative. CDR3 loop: CASSERGIGRPQHF. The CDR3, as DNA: TGCGCCAGCAGTGAAAGGGGCATCGGGAGGCCCCAGCATTTT.